Given below is one T cell receptor (beta chain) in context. Its antigen is undetermined. Every isolated RNA sample was fully reverse transcribed, so sequencing captured expressed TCRB transcripts. The assay was immunoSEQ multiplex PCR, and TCRdb's table has in-frame clones only and misses some. The sample has around 300,000 clones, roughly 8% seen once. The sample originates from a study of beta chain features in type 1 diabetes. Whole-study results and caveats: Any HLA-type effect on TCRB rearrangement remained unresolved here.

V was cut by 4 bases and J by 0 bases, with 10 bases left in between. Germline values: CDR1 KGHSH, CDR2 LQKENI. CDR3 length equals 15 residues. Sequencing was performed on central memory CD4+ T cells from blood. This clonotype was sampled from a woman between 18 and 29 years old in good health. The chain links TRBV18 to TRBJ2-1; possibly TRBD2 for D (5 bases). The CDR3 DNA follows: TGTGCCAGCTCACAGGACTCGAGCTCCTACAATGAGCAGTTCTTC. Translating gives CASSQDSSSYNEQFF.